Sequencing of this T cell receptor (beta chain) was carried out in a study of human T cells and chemical hapten exposure. In the study overall: Per-sample TCR yield variability stemmed mainly from small pooled library volume differences.

In the library, unique molecular identifiers were attached to individual cDNA molecules. TCRdb used MiXCR to reprocess the RACE reads, holding one entry per CDR3 protein. The sample holds some 120,000 distinct CDR3 sequences, approximately 10% seen once. In this sample, this clonotype turned up a few times. This CDR3 has 16 amino acids. The V end was cut by 1 base, the J end by 2 bases, with 13 bases between. Germline V gives CDR1 SGHVS, CDR2 FNYEAQ. Time point in this sample: healthy volunteer bleed at 2 weeks. Unfractionated whole blood yielded the extracted total RNA. The V and J genes are TRBV7-6 and TRBJ2-3; the D call may be TRBD1 or TRBD2 (6 bases each). Sequences were obtained from whole blood. The TCR originated in a male donor in good health. Some clones in this sample may be carry-over from other donors' samples. The CDR3 reads CASSLGGGGPTDTQYF. CDR3 DNA: TGTGCCAGCAGCTTAGGAGGTGGGGGGCCCACAGATACGCAGTATTTT. The full variable domain, rest sourced from reference TRBV7-6 and TRBJ2-3, is GAGVSQSPRYKVTKRGQDVALRCDPISGHVSLYWYRQALGQGPEFLTYFNYEAQQDKSGLPNDRFSAERPEGSISTLTIQRTEQRDSAMYRCASSLGGGGPTDTQYFGPGTRLTVL.